Listed below are T cell receptor beta chains from one sample, sequenced in a study of T cells after yellow fever vaccination. TCRdb re-analysed the 5' RACE reads in MiXCR, keeping a single row per CDR3 protein. The data contain approximately 250,000 distinct CDR3 sequences, approximately 3.8% of them singletons. Specimen: PBMCs, collected 15 days after the yellow fever booster vaccination. The receptors come from a man aged 18 to 29 who received the YFV17D yellow fever vaccine. Both conserved end residues are part of each CDR3. A D gene is named only where the DNA matches it firmly. Rows give clone size only sometimes, using once, few, many, or a class for an expanded clone.

j_call v_call clone_size cdr3_length d_call cdr3_aa cdr3_nt
TRBJ1-5 TRBV19 many 15 . CASRPTDRRNQPQHF TGTGCCAGTAGGCCGACCGACAGGAGAAATCAGCCCCAGCATTTT
TRBJ2-7 TRBV7-2 many 15 TRBD1 CASSLDGTGGYEQYF TGTGCCAGCAGCTTAGATGGGACAGGGGGCTACGAGCAGTACTTC
TRBJ2-3 TRBV18 many 15 TRBD2 CASSPAGGTTDTQYF TGTGCCAGCTCACCAGCGGGGGGAACCACAGATACGCAGTATTTT
TRBJ2-1 TRBV18 many 15 . CASSPRTSSYNEQFF TGTGCCAGCTCACCTCGGACCAGCTCCTACAATGAGCAGTTCTTC
TRBJ2-1 TRBV20-1 many 15 TRBD2 CSAKLSGGPYNEQFF TGCAGTGCTAAACTTAGCGGGGGCCCCTACAATGAGCAGTTCTTC
TRBJ2-7 TRBV5-1 many 13 . CASSLTETYEQYF TGCGCCAGCAGCTTGACGGAAACCTACGAGCAGTACTTC
TRBJ2-1 TRBV5-1 many 14 . CASSLGGLWAEQFF TGCGCCAGCAGCTTGGGAGGGCTTTGGGCGGAGCAGTTCTTC
TRBJ2-7 TRBV7-8 . 14 . CASSLRRQYYEQYF TGTGCCAGCAGCTTACGCCGACAGTACTACGAGCAGTACTTC
TRBJ2-1 TRBV18 many 13 . CASSPTAPNEQFF TGTGCCAGCTCACCGACAGCACCCAATGAGCAGTTCTTC
TRBJ2-5 TRBV4-3 many 13 . CASSQDYQETQYF TGCGCCAGCAGCCAAGACTACCAAGAGACCCAGTACTTC
TRBJ2-4 TRBV29-1 many 13 . CSVGRALGDIQYF TGCAGCGTTGGTAGGGCATTGGGGGACATTCAGTACTTC
TRBJ1-6 TRBV25-1 many 14 . CASSPPYDNSPLHF TGTGCCAGCAGCCCACCCTATGATAATTCACCCCTCCACTTT
TRBJ2-7 TRBV9 many 15 . CASSPSGRGGYEQYF TGTGCCAGCAGCCCCTCGGGGAGAGGGGGCTACGAGCAGTACTTC
TRBJ1-4 TRBV4-1 . 16 TRBD1 CASSQDRGTGNEKLFF TGCGCCAGCAGCCAAGATCGCGGGACAGGGAATGAAAAACTGTTTTTT
TRBJ1-3 TRBV5-1 few 21 TRBD1 CASSLLPSGQPSTFSGNTIYF TGCGCCAGCAGCTTGCTCCCCTCGGGACAGCCCTCTACCTTCTCTGGAAACACCATATATTTT
TRBJ1-4 TRBV10-3 many 15 TRBD1 CAISESTGAAEKLFF TGTGCCATCAGCGAATCGACAGGGGCAGCTGAAAAACTGTTTTTT
TRBJ2-2 TRBV12-3/TRBV12-4 many 15 TRBD2 CASSFYSGVTGELFF TGTGCCAGCAGTTTTTATAGCGGGGTTACCGGGGAGCTGTTTTTT
TRBJ1-6 TRBV6-5 many 14 TRBD1 CASRPTGRNSPLHF TGTGCCAGCAGACCGACAGGGAGGAATTCACCCCTCCACTTT
TRBJ2-3 TRBV29-1 many 13 . CSVTPLVENTQYF TGCAGCGTTACCCCGTTAGTGGAGAATACGCAGTATTTT
TRBJ1-5 TRBV7-2 . 14 . CASSLGWREQPQHF TGTGCCAGCAGCTTGGGGTGGAGGGAGCAGCCCCAGCATTTT
TRBJ2-3 TRBV20-1 many 12 TRBD2 CSAGRLGDTQYF TGCAGTGCCGGGAGGCTAGGGGATACGCAGTATTTT